Following are 16 T cell receptor beta chains from one sample sequenced in a study of T-cell memory formation after mild COVID-19. MiXCR, applied by TCRdb to the 5' RACE reads, yields one record per CDR3 protein. The sample has around 450,000 distinct CDR3 sequences; around 19% are singletons. The sequenced sample consisted of PBMCs or a T cell subset sorted from them (not recorded which). Receptor source: an adult woman who had mild COVID-19 (a few samples of this study predate the infection). Cell type and time point are not known.

This clonotype was counted between two and nine times. The V and J genes are TRBV7-2 and TRBJ1-4; tentative D call: TRBD1 (5 bases). V lost 4 bases, J lost 0 bases, and 12 bases lay in between. The V gene's germline CDR1 is SGHTA and CDR2 FQGNSA. This CDR3 comprises 16 residues. This chain's CDR3 is CASSSLSGPTNEKLFF. CDR3 nucleotide sequence: TGTGCCAGCAGCTCCCTGTCAGGGCCAACTAATGAAAAACTGTTTTTT.

This clonotype appeared a few times. The chain carries TRBV12-3 or TRBV12-4 and TRBJ2-5; TRBD1 aligns across 8 bases. Trimming cost V 4 bases and J 5 bases; bases outside gene matches: 3. The CDR3 is 13 residues long. The chain's CDR3 is CASSWDRPETQYF. The DNA for the CDR3 is TGTGCCAGCAGTTGGGACAGGCCCGAGACCCAGTACTTC.

This clonotype showed up just a few times. The V gene is TRBV7-6, the J gene TRBJ2-3; possibly TRBD1 or TRBD2 for D (6 bases each). Germline CDR1 reads SGHVS; CDR2 reads FNYEAQ. The CDR3 spans 13 residues. V was pared by 5 bases and J by 6 bases, with 12 bases between. The CDR3 DNA is TGTGCCAGCAGCGGAGGGACATTTGATACGCAGTATTTT. Amino acid sequence: CASSGGTFDTQYF.

CDR3 residues: CASSTTSGASPDTQYF. DNA of the CDR3: TGTGCCAGCAGCACAACTAGCGGTGCGAGCCCAGATACGCAGTATTTT. The V call is TRBV7-8, the J call TRBJ2-3; 8 nucleotides match TRBD2. Per the germline V gene, CDR1 is SGHVS and CDR2 is FQNEAQ. The CDR3 is 16 amino acids. The trim removed 5 bases at V and 4 bases at J, leaving 11 bases unmatched.

The gene calls are TRBV5-6 and TRBJ2-3; 9 bases line up with TRBD1. Germline CDR1 reads SGHDT; CDR2 reads YYEEEE. V trimming: 2 bases; J trimming: 10 bases; junction bases outside the gene matches: 14. This CDR3 has 16 amino acids. CDR3 coding DNA: TGTGCCAGCAGCTTAGCCGAAGGACAGGGGCGTTCCGCGCAGTATTTT. The encoded protein is CASSLAEGQGRSAQYF.

This clonotype was found a few times. V gene TRBV14 combines with J gene TRBJ2-2; TRBD1 aligns across 8 bases. J lost 3 bases, V lost 1 base, and 7 bases had no gene match. The germline gives CDR1 SGHDN, CDR2 FVKESK. CDR3 length: 17 residues. The CDR3 is CASSQAFWTGYTGELFF. The DNA of the CDR3 is TGTGCCAGCAGCCAAGCTTTCTGGACAGGGTACACCGGGGAGCTGTTTTTT.

This clonotype was picked up a small number of times. The chain carries TRBV5-1 and TRBJ2-2; 7 bases are shared with TRBD2. Trimming removed 4 bases from V and 1 base from J; junction bases left unmatched: 4. The CDR3 contains 15 residues. In germline, CDR1 is SGHRS, CDR2 YFSETQ. The CDR3 spells CASSILAGNTGELFF. The DNA of the CDR3 is TGCGCCAGCAGCATATTAGCGGGGAACACCGGGGAGCTGTTTTTT.

This clonotype showed up many times. As DNA, the CDR3 is TGTGCCAGCAGTTGGACTGCTAGCACAGATACGCAGTATTTT. This translates into CASSWTASTDTQYF. V is TRBV27 and J is TRBJ2-3, with D possibly being TRBD2 (5 bases). Germline loops: CDR1 MNHEY, CDR2 SMNVEV (reference sequence). The CDR3 length is 14 residues. V dropped 4 bases and J dropped 0 bases, with 8 bases sitting between them.

The rearrangement joins TRBV24-1 to TRBJ2-1; D unclear. This CDR3 contains 14 residues. Trimming cost V 2 bases and J 4 bases, with 8 bases left between them. Germline CDR1 KGHDR, CDR2 SFDVKD. For the CDR3, the DNA is TGTGCCACCAGTGATTCCCCGCCGTACAATGAGCAGTTCTTC. It encodes CATSDSPPYNEQFF.

This clonotype was counted a few times. The gene calls are TRBV24-1 and TRBJ2-5, with 7 bases that match TRBD1. CDR1 is KGHDR, CDR2 SFDVKD, per germline. This CDR3 spans 15 amino acids. V dropped 2 bases and J dropped 4; count of bases not matched to a gene: 6. Here the CDR3 DNA reads TGTGCCACCAGTGATTCCTGGACAGGATCAGAGACCCAGTACTTC. Translating gives CATSDSWTGSETQYF.

This rearrangement joins TRBV2 to TRBJ1-6; tentatively, D is TRBD1 (6 bases). Trimming removed 5 bases from V and 7 bases from J, with 15 bases in between. The CDR3 consists of 15 residues. CDR1 is SNHLY, CDR2 FYNNEI, per germline. In DNA form, the CDR3 reads TGTGCCAGCAGTCCCACGGACAGTAAAAATTCACCCCTCCACTTT. Its translation is CASSPTDSKNSPLHF.

The CDR3 region has the DNA TGCAGTGCTCGAGTGGGGCTAGCTAACTATGGCTACACCTTC. As protein: CSARVGLANYGYTF. This chain connects TRBV20-1 to TRBJ1-2, with D possibly being TRBD1 (5 bases). The germline V gene has CDR1 DFQATT and CDR2 SNEGSKA (reference sequence). Trimming took 5 bases from V and 0 from J, leaving 13 bases between them. The CDR3 sequence is 14 residues long.

The CDR3 region is CASSPRAGETQYF. CDR3 bases: TGTGCCAGCAGCCCTCGGGCGGGGGAGACCCAGTACTTC. The gene calls are TRBV11-2 and TRBJ2-5; D is possibly TRBD2 (6 bases). This CDR3 has 13 residues. Germline V CDR1 and CDR2: SGHAT, FQNNGV. The ends were cut back, 5 bases at V and 5 bases at J, with 12 bases in the middle.

In its sample, this clonotype was seen a few times. This chain links TRBV4-1 with TRBJ2-2, with 12 bases identical to TRBD2. The CDR3 runs to 18 residues. Germline CDR1 and CDR2: MGHRA and YSYEKL. Trimming took 2 bases from V and 0 from J; bases not matched to a gene: 4. Here the CDR3 reads CASSQSRTSGANTGELFF. CDR3 DNA sequence: TGCGCCAGCAGCCAATCCCGGACTAGCGGGGCGAACACCGGGGAGCTGTTTTTT.

The V and J genes are TRBV5-1 and TRBJ2-2, with a tentative D call TRBD2 (6 bases). The CDR3 has 14 residues. Germline CDR1 and CDR2: SGHRS and YFSETQ. V lost 3 bases to trimming and J lost 4 bases, with 10 bases between them. The CDR3 DNA follows: TGCGCCAGCAGCTGGAGGGATGCCACCGGGGAGCTGTTTTTT. Amino acids: CASSWRDATGELFF.

The chain is built from TRBV7-2 and TRBJ2-1; maybe TRBD2 (7 bases). Trimming stripped 5 bases from V and 2 bases from J, with 13 bases between. CDR1 and CDR2 from the germline V gene are SGHTA and FQGNSA. The CDR3 has 15 residues. As DNA, the CDR3 is TGTGCCAGCAGCCCAGTGCGGGGGCCCTACAATGAGCAGTTCTTC. Its translation is CASSPVRGPYNEQFF.